Presented here are 26 T cell receptor beta chains from one specimen sequenced in a study of vaccination and CD4 T cells after COVID-19. Researchers used the Oncomine TCR Beta short-read assay to sequence DNA from cultured CD4+ T cells. One entry per CDR3 protein results from TCRdb running MiXCR on the PCR reads. The sample carries 7,500 to 10,000 distinct CDR3 sequences, approximately 40% recorded once. Sample treatment: approximately 9-day PBMC culture with coronavirus spike peptide pools or control peptides (ViraFEST assay). These receptors have no known antigen. The specimen was CD4+ T cells from blood, cultured in vitro. These receptors were collected from a human donor who had recovered from COVID-19.

This clonotype came up a few times. This sequence joins TRBV11-2 and TRBJ1-1, with D maybe TRBD1 (5 bases). Trimming took off 5 bases at V and 2 bases at J, with 18 bases between the two ends. Germline-derived CDR1 and CDR2 are SGHAT and FQNNGV. The CDR3 sequence is 16 residues long. CDR3 amino acids: CASSRDGALPNTEAFF. CDR3 nucleotide sequence: TGTGCCAGCAGCCGTGACGGGGCGTTACCAAACACTGAAGCTTTCTTT.

V gene TRBV7-2 combines with J gene TRBJ2-3; TRBD2 matches 11 bases. This CDR3 is 21 amino acids long. The V gene's germline CDR1 is SGHTA and CDR2 FQGNSA. After removal of 1 base from V and 1 base from J, the junction contained 16 bases not matched to a gene. In DNA form, the CDR3 reads TGTGCCAGCAGCTTAGTCGGGTCCTATTCTAGCGGGGGGTGGGGCACAGATACGCAGTATTTT. It codes for CASSLVGSYSSGGWGTDTQYF.

This clonotype was picked up a small number of times. The chain has TRBV6-5 and TRBJ1-1; the D is unclear. The length of the CDR3 is 14 residues. CDR1 and CDR2 from the germline V gene are MNHEY and SVGAGI. The V end was cut by 4 bases, the J end by 7 bases, with 16 bases between. In DNA form, the CDR3 reads TGTGCCAGCAGTTTAAACAGACTACTTCTTGAAGCTTTCTTT. As protein: CASSLNRLLLEAFF.

The rearrangement joins TRBV12-5 to TRBJ2-2; no clear D. This CDR3 comprises 14 residues. V shed 2 bases and J shed 0 bases, with 4 bases lying between them. CDR1 is LGHNT, CDR2 FRNRAP, per germline. Here the CDR3 reads CASGLPPNTGELFF. In nucleotides, the CDR3 is TGTGCTAGTGGTTTGCCCCCGAACACCGGGGAGCTGTTTTTT.

This clonotype turned up a few times. The chain employs TRBV2 and TRBJ1-5; D may be TRBD1 (6 bases). Germline V CDR1 and CDR2: SNHLY, FYNNEI. There are 15 residues in the CDR3. V dropped 5 bases and J dropped 0 bases, with 11 bases sitting between them. CDR3 DNA: TGTGCCAGCAGTTTGACAGGCGCTAGCAATCAGCCCCAGCATTTT. It translates to CASSLTGASNQPQHF.

This sequence joins TRBV6-1 and TRBJ2-7; no firm D call. The CDR3 is 12 residues long. V was clipped by 7 bases and J by 4 bases, with 11 bases between them. CDR1 is MNHNS and CDR2 is SASEGT in the germline V gene. The CDR3 spells CASTPRLYEQYF. CDR3 nucleotide sequence: TGTGCCAGCACCCCCCGACTTTACGAGCAGTACTTC.

This chain connects TRBV7-8 to TRBJ2-7, with TRBD2 identical over 8 bases. Germline CDR1 SGHVS, CDR2 FQNEAQ. CDR3 length: 16 residues. The V and J ends lost 4 bases and 3 bases, in that order; junction bases with no gene match: 11. CDR3 sequence reads: CASSSPGRGGLYEQYF. The CDR3 DNA is TGTGCCAGCAGCTCCCCCGGACGGGGGGGCCTCTACGAGCAGTACTTC.

The chain joins TRBV6-1 to TRBJ2-3, with 9 bases identical to TRBD1. CDR1 and CDR2 (germline): MNHNS, SASEGT. The CDR3 runs to 15 residues. The ends lost 6 bases at V and 0 bases at J; junction bases unmatched: 4. The CDR3 nucleotides are TGTGCCAGCAGGGGACAGGGCTATAGCACAGATACGCAGTATTTT. Residues: CASRGQGYSTDTQYF.

This sequence joins TRBV19 and TRBJ1-6; D gene uncertain. V was clipped by 5 bases and J by 10 bases, with 12 bases between them. This CDR3 has 13 residues. Germline values: CDR1 LNHDA, CDR2 SQIVND (reference sequence). The CDR3 coding sequence is TGTGCCAGTAGTTCCCACTCCGAATCACCCCTCCACTTT. It codes for CASSSHSESPLHF.

This sequence joins TRBV6-2 or TRBV6-3 and TRBJ2-2; 7 nucleotides line up with TRBD1. V was clipped by 5 bases and J by 1 base; unmatched bases: 7. This CDR3 comprises 16 residues. Germline V gene sequence: CDR1 MNHEY, CDR2 SVGEGT. CDR3 sequence reads: CASSTRTGLNTGELFF. The CDR3 nucleotides are TGTGCCAGCAGTACGAGGACAGGATTGAACACCGGGGAGCTGTTTTTT.

This clonotype was counted between two and nine times. The chain employs TRBV24-1 and TRBJ2-2; D gene ambiguous. Germline lookup yields CDR1 KGHDR and CDR2 SFDVKD. V was pared by 6 bases and J by 7 bases, with 8 bases between. The CDR3 consists of 12 residues. CDR3 in DNA: TGTGCCACCAGTAGCCCCTTCGGGGAGCTGTTTTTT. This translates into CATSSPFGELFF.

V is TRBV7-2 and J is TRBJ1-4; D remains ambiguous. Trimming left V 11 bases short and J 15 bases short, with 28 bases between. Germline CDR1 reads SGHTA; CDR2 reads FQGNSA. The CDR3 loop spans 14 amino acids. CDR3 DNA sequence: TGTGCCGGCACCCAAAGCGGACCGGAAAGTGGGTTGTTTTTT. Translated: CAGTQSGPESGLFF.

This clonotype was picked up a small number of times. The chain employs TRBV7-6 and TRBJ1-1, with 10 bases that match TRBD1. The CDR3 runs 17 residues. With V trimmed by 1 base and J by 5 bases, 10 bases remained unmatched. Germline CDR1 and CDR2: SGHVS and FNYEAQ. The CDR3 spells CASSLVRDRGFVTEAFF. CDR3 DNA sequence: TGTGCCAGCAGCTTAGTGCGGGACAGGGGATTTGTGACTGAAGCTTTCTTT.

The CDR3 is CASSQDVRASSTDTQYF. The DNA for the CDR3 is TGCGCCAGCAGCCAAGATGTGAGGGCCTCTAGCACAGATACGCAGTATTTT. The chain links TRBV4-3 to TRBJ2-3; possibly TRBD2 for D (5 bases). V lost 0 bases, J lost 0 bases, and 13 bases lay in between. Germline CDR1 is LGHNA and CDR2 is YSLEER. The CDR3 sequence is 17 residues long.

This chain links TRBV5-1 with TRBJ2-2, with 11 bases that match TRBD1. V was pared by 4 bases and J by 4 bases, with 6 bases of the junction left unmatched. The CDR3 is made up of 16 amino acids. CDR1 and CDR2 from the germline V gene are SGHRS and YFSETQ. In DNA, the CDR3 is TGCGCCAGCAGCCCGGGCGGGACAGGGGGCACCGGGGAGCTGTTTTTT. Amino acid sequence: CASSPGGTGGTGELFF.

The CDR3 protein is CSASRLAGGQQFF. CDR3 DNA sequence: TGCAGTGCTAGCAGGCTAGCGGGGGGGCAGCAGTTCTTC. V and J are TRBV20-1 and TRBJ2-1; 12 bases are a match to TRBD2. CDR1 and CDR2 from the germline V gene are DFQATT and SNEGSKA (reference sequence). This CDR3 has 13 amino acids. V shed 3 bases and J 11 bases; nucleotides not matched to a gene: 5.

The J gene is TRBJ2-2, the V gene TRBV14, with D hard to call. Per the germline V gene, CDR1 is SGHDN and CDR2 is FVKESK. Trimming took 6 bases from V and 0 from J, leaving 11 bases between them. The CDR3 has 15 residues. The CDR3 DNA follows: TGTGCCAGCAGAAAGGGCGGACCGAACACCGGGGAGCTGTTTTTT. It translates to CASRKGGPNTGELFF.

The chain couples TRBV11-3 to TRBJ2-3, with 9 bases that match TRBD2. Trimming at V came to 3 bases and at J to 6 bases, leaving 13 bases not matched to a gene. CDR3 length: 17 amino acids. The V gene's germline CDR1 is SGHNT and CDR2 YENEEA. CDR3 amino acids: CASSFPSAGGRWDTQYF. Written as DNA, the CDR3 is TGTGCCAGCAGCTTCCCATCAGCGGGGGGCCGCTGGGATACGCAGTATTTT.

In this sample, this clonotype turned up a few times. The chain links TRBV6-1 to TRBJ1-2; no definite D call. Looked up from germline, CDR1 is MNHNS and CDR2 is SASEGT. The ends were cut back, 6 bases at V and 4 bases at J, with 12 bases in the middle. The CDR3 contains 13 residues. In nucleotides, the CDR3 is TGTGCCAGCAGCCCGGGTGGGAGCTATGGCTACACCTTC. This codes for CASSPGGSYGYTF.

J is TRBJ2-5 and V is TRBV20-1, with D hard to call. The CDR3 has 13 residues. Germline V lookup: CDR1 DFQATT, CDR2 SNEGSKA (reference sequence). Trimming took off 4 bases at V and 2 bases at J, with 11 bases between the two ends. The CDR3: CSATPWNQETQYF. The CDR3 DNA reads TGCAGTGCTACCCCCTGGAATCAAGAGACCCAGTACTTC.

This CDR3 reads CASSEDWQGYGYTF. The CDR3 DNA is TGTGCCAGCAGTGAAGATTGGCAGGGCTATGGCTACACCTTC. The chain uses TRBV6-1 and TRBJ1-2, with D possibly being TRBD1 (5 bases). CDR1 is MNHNS and CDR2 is SASEGT in the germline V gene. V lost 1 base and J lost 4, with 10 bases in between. The CDR3 is 14 residues long.

This clonotype was found a few times. This chain links TRBV30 with TRBJ2-5; 7 bases match TRBD2. There are 14 residues in the CDR3. Trimming at V came to 2 bases and at J to 4 bases, leaving 7 bases not matched to a gene. CDR1 and CDR2 from the germline V gene are GTSNPN and SVGIG (reference sequence). The CDR3 sequence is CAWSLGLGRETQYF. The CDR3 region has the DNA TGTGCCTGGAGTCTCGGACTAGGCCGAGAGACCCAGTACTTC.

The genes are TRBV20-1 and TRBJ1-2; 11 bases are a match to TRBD1. The CDR3 consists of 20 residues. J lost 5 bases, V lost 0 bases, and 20 bases had no gene match. The germline V gene encodes CDR1 DFQATT and CDR2 SNEGSKA (reference sequence). CDR3 in DNA: TGCAGTGCTAGAGATTTTGCTCTGGGTAGGACAGGGGGCGCGGGGTATGGCTACACCTTC. Protein product: CSARDFALGRTGGAGYGYTF.

The chain combines TRBV28 with TRBJ2-3; 12 nucleotides agree with TRBD2. V lost 4 bases and J lost 0; bases outside the gene matches: 14. Germline-derived CDR1 and CDR2 are MDHEN and SYDVKM. The CDR3 contains 20 residues. The CDR3 DNA reads TGTGCCAGCAGTTCGTACCAATTCGGACTAGCGGGGACCAGCACAGATACGCAGTATTTT. Amino acid sequence: CASSSYQFGLAGTSTDTQYF.

The chain couples TRBV11-2 to TRBJ1-2; D call uncertain. In germline, CDR1 is SGHAT, CDR2 FQNNGV. The CDR3 extends over 13 amino acids. The V end lost 7 bases, the J end lost 8 bases, and 17 bases lay between the germline ends. CDR3 in DNA: TGTGCCAGCACCTACCCGAGGTCAATCGGCTACACCTTC. This gives the protein CASTYPRSIGYTF.

This chain joins TRBV5-5 and TRBJ2-5, with D maybe TRBD1 (6 bases). Trimming shortened V by 5 bases and J by 5 bases, and 16 bases separated the two germline ends. The CDR3 runs 14 residues. CDR1 is SGHKS, CDR2 YYEKEE, per germline (reference sequence). CDR3 nucleotides: TGTGCCAGCAGTTCAGTCCAGGGGTCGGAGACCCAGTACTTC. The encoded protein is CASSSVQGSETQYF.